The 30 T cell receptor beta chains presented below share a single source sample, sequenced in a study of CD8 T cells in Susac syndrome (dated by TCRdb to between 2017 and 2020). Libraries were prepared through the immunoSEQ multiplex PCR assay. RNA was extracted using the RNeasy kit, and 0.5 to 1 microgram was reverse transcribed with random hexamers. TCRdb cleaned the public reads at Q25 with fastp, built clones with MiXCR and kept in-frame beta chains. Each CDR3 protein appears once, grouped with its most common genes and DNA. For this sample the table gives roughly 120,000 distinct CDR3 sequences, of which around 94% were detected only once. Together, the top ten hold roughly 0.088% of the sample. The sample was CD4+ T cells from PBMCs. The receptors stem from a human donor with multiple sclerosis.

The chain uses TRBV4-3 and TRBJ2-7, with a tentative D call TRBD2 (5 bases). The V end lost 0 bases, the J end lost 5 bases, and 11 bases lay between the germline ends. The CDR3 covers 14 residues. Germline assignment: CDR1 LGHNA and CDR2 YSLEER. This chain's CDR3 is CASSQERRSHEQYF. CDR3 DNA sequence: TGCGCCAGCAGCCAAGAACGGAGGAGTCACGAGCAGTACTTC.

This chain links TRBV28 with TRBJ2-7, with D hard to call. Trimming cost V 4 bases and J 2 bases, with 6 bases left between them. The CDR3 extends over 12 amino acids. Germline CDR1 and CDR2: MDHEN and SYDVKM. Written as DNA, the CDR3 is TGTGCCAGCAGTTATACAACCTACGAGCAGTACTTC. Encoded protein: CASSYTTYEQYF.

The chain's CDR3 is CASSNMGEIRQETQYF. The CDR3, as DNA: TGTGCCAGCAGCAACATGGGGGAGATACGCCAAGAGACCCAGTACTTC. The chain has TRBV21-1 and TRBJ2-5; TRBD1, as called in the table, went unchecked against the DNA. TRBV21-1 is a documented pseudogene. The CDR3 extends over 16 amino acids.

The genes are TRBV9 and TRBJ1-1; 7 nucleotides agree with TRBD1. Germline CDR1 SGDLS, CDR2 YYNGEE. J lost 9 bases, V lost 3 bases, and 11 bases had no gene match. This CDR3 is 14 amino acids long. The CDR3 here is CASSEEAGGSKAFF. Written as DNA, the CDR3 is TGTGCCAGCAGCGAGGAGGCAGGGGGATCGAAAGCTTTCTTT.

Notes on this clonotype: Germline is not matched at one junction end, which may reflect a read error. The V gene is TRBV12-3 or TRBV12-4, the J gene TRBJ2-2; D unresolved. The CDR3 runs 13 residues. CDR3 sequence: CASRASKTGELFF. The CDR3 DNA follows: TGTGCCAGCCGGGCATCGAAGACCGGGGAGCTGTTTTTT.

The chain's CDR3 is CASSQAGVSNQPQHF. CDR3 DNA: TGTGCCAGCAGCCAAGCGGGGGTTAGCAATCAGCCCCAGCATTTT. The rearrangement joins TRBV7-9 to TRBJ1-5; tentative D call: TRBD1 (5 bases). Trimming took off 5 bases at V and 0 bases at J, with 11 bases between the two ends. The germline V gene has CDR1 SEHNR and CDR2 FQNEAQ (reference sequence). The CDR3 extends over 15 amino acids.

V is TRBV30 and J is TRBJ1-2; 7 bases align to TRBD1. CDR1 GTSNPN and CDR2 SVGIG come from the germline V gene (reference sequence). Losses at the gene ends were 1 base for V and 8 bases for J; bases not matched to a gene: 13. The CDR3 runs 15 residues. The CDR3 is CAWSASLLQGGGYTF. The DNA of the CDR3 is TGTGCCTGGAGTGCCTCTCTACTCCAGGGGGGAGGCTACACCTTC.

This chain joins TRBV15 and TRBJ2-3; D gene unclear. The CDR3 runs 12 residues. Trimming left V 0 bases short and J 7 bases short, with 5 bases between. Germline values: CDR1 LNHNV, CDR2 YYDKDF (reference sequence). The CDR3 DNA is TGTGCCACCAGCAGAGATAGAAATACGCAGTATTTT. It specifies CATSRDRNTQYF.

The table lists this clonotype with a count of one. The chain is built from TRBV30 and TRBJ1-2; D is ambiguous. From germline, CDR1 is GTSNPN and CDR2 SVGIG (reference sequence). The germline V and J ends were trimmed by 8 bases and 6 bases, with 7 bases remaining between them. The CDR3 spans 9 residues. The DNA of the CDR3 is TGTGCCACCTCCAATGGCTACACCTTC. It translates to CATSNGYTF. The whole variable domain, remainder taken from reference TRBV30 and TRBJ1-2, is SQTIHQWPATLVQPVGSPLSLECTVEGTSNPNLYWYRQAAGRGLQLLFYSVGIGQISSEVPQNLSASRPQDRQFILSSKKLLLSDSGFYLCATSNGYTFGSGTRLTVV.

This rearrangement joins TRBV19 to TRBJ1-1, with 8 bases aligning to TRBD1. This CDR3 comprises 13 residues. Germline V gene lookup returns CDR1 LNHDA and CDR2 SQIVND (reference sequence). The J segment lost 3 bases and the V segment lost 8 bases, leaving 5 bases of the junction unmatched. CDR3 amino acids: CASDRTGHTEAFF. In nucleotides, the CDR3 is TGTGCCAGTGATAGGACAGGGCACACTGAAGCTTTCTTT.

This clonotype was detected only once. This rearrangement joins TRBV29-1 to TRBJ2-2, with D maybe TRBD1 (5 bases). This CDR3 contains 12 residues. CDR1 and CDR2 from the germline V gene are SQVTM and ANQGSEA. V was pared by 1 base and J by 7 bases, with 7 bases between. The CDR3 spells CSVEGGGGELFF. The CDR3 DNA reads TGCAGCGTTGAAGGGGGCGGCGGGGAGCTGTTTTTT.

The sample holds one count of this clonotype. This CDR3 reads CASFLGTGGRETQYF. CDR3 nucleotide sequence: TGTGCCAGCTTTTTGGGGACAGGGGGAAGGGAGACCCAGTACTTC. The chain joins TRBV27 to TRBJ2-5; 11 nucleotides agree with TRBD1. The V segment lost 8 bases and the J segment 5 bases; nucleotides outside the gene matches: 10. Germline V gene data show CDR1 as MNHEY and CDR2 as SMNVEV (reference sequence). This CDR3 comprises 15 residues.

J is TRBJ2-6 and V is TRBV5-8; perhaps TRBD1 as D (6 bases). Germline lookup yields CDR1 SGHTS and CDR2 YDEGEE. Trimming took 4 bases from V and 0 from J, leaving 14 bases between them. The CDR3 consists of 17 residues. The chain's CDR3 is CASSIQGLSSGANVLTF. For the CDR3, the DNA is TGTGCCAGCAGCATCCAGGGGCTCAGCTCTGGGGCCAACGTCCTGACTTTC.

This rearrangement joins TRBV7-9 to TRBJ2-5; weak D call: TRBD2 (5 bases). The length of the CDR3 is 14 residues. V dropped 1 base and J dropped 5 bases, with 11 bases sitting between them. CDR1 is SEHNR and CDR2 is FQNEAQ in the germline V gene (reference sequence). DNA for the CDR3: TGTGCCAGCAGCTTAGAGAGGGAGCGGGAGACCCAGTACTTC. It translates to CASSLERERETQYF.

The genes are TRBV10-3 and TRBJ1-2; 8 bases match TRBD1. The CDR3 totals 14 residues. Per the germline V gene, CDR1 is ENHRY and CDR2 is SYGVKD. V was clipped by 2 bases and J by 8 bases; unmatched bases: 7. CDR3 DNA: TGTGCCATCAGTGAGCCCCAGGGGGCGATCGGCTACACCTTC. Protein product: CAISEPQGAIGYTF.

This clonotype appeared a single time. V gene TRBV2 combines with J gene TRBJ1-1, with no clear D. Germline lookup yields CDR1 SNHLY and CDR2 FYNNEI. The CDR3 has 13 amino acids. Trimming pared 8 bases from V and 1 base from J, leaving 11 bases between. The CDR3 coding sequence is TGTGCCAGCTTATTGACGGAGAACACTGAAGCTTTCTTT. Translating it yields CASLLTENTEAFF.

The J gene is TRBJ1-1, the V gene TRBV12-3 or TRBV12-4; the D is unclear. The CDR3 length is 14 residues. Trimming pared 7 bases from V and 3 bases from J, leaving 15 bases between. The CDR3 loop is CASTLQAGDTEAFF. DNA of the CDR3: TGTGCCAGCACTCTCCAAGCGGGTGACACTGAAGCTTTCTTT.

V is TRBV20-1 and J is TRBJ1-1; D gene uncertain. Per the germline V gene, CDR1 is DFQATT and CDR2 is SNEGSKA (reference sequence). The CDR3 consists of 13 residues. The germline V and J ends were trimmed by 2 bases and 0 bases, with 7 bases remaining between them. The CDR3 protein is CSARPTVNTEAFF. CDR3 sequence (DNA): TGCAGTGCTAGACCGACGGTGAACACTGAAGCTTTCTTT.

The J gene is TRBJ1-2, the V gene TRBV12-3 or TRBV12-4; tentative D call: TRBD1 (6 bases). The CDR3 has 13 residues. The V end lost 7 bases, the J end lost 8 bases, and 17 bases lay between the germline ends. Written as DNA, the CDR3 is TGTGCCAGCAAGCGTTGGGGGGGCTGGGGCTACACCTTC. It specifies CASKRWGGWGYTF.

This clonotype has just one count. The rearrangement uses TRBV10-3 and TRBJ2-6; possibly TRBD1 or TRBD2 for D (5 bases each). The germline gives CDR1 ENHRY, CDR2 SYGVKD. Trimming shortened V by 2 bases and J by 1 base, and 9 bases separated the two germline ends. This CDR3 is built from 16 residues. CDR3: CAISEQGPSGANVLTF. The CDR3 DNA reads as TGTGCCATCAGTGAGCAGGGACCGTCTGGGGCCAACGTCCTGACTTTC.

This rearrangement joins TRBV10-3 to TRBJ2-1, with 10 bases that match TRBD1. With V trimmed by 6 bases and J by 8 bases, 4 bases remained unmatched. The length of the CDR3 is 13 residues. CDR1 and CDR2 (germline): ENHRY, SYGVKD. In nucleotides, the CDR3 is TGTGCCATCAGGACCGGGACAGGGGATGAGCAGTTCTTC. Encoded protein: CAIRTGTGDEQFF.

The chain combines TRBV6-2 or TRBV6-3 with TRBJ2-3, with unresolved D. Deletions cut 7 bases from V and 6 bases from J, with 11 bases between. The CDR3 extends over 12 amino acids. Looked up from germline, CDR1 is MNHEY and CDR2 is SVGEGT. In nucleotides, the CDR3 is TGTGCCAGCAATGAGGTCGCGGATACGCAGTATTTT. Translating gives CASNEVADTQYF.

The chain is built from TRBV2 and TRBJ2-7, with a weak D call TRBD2 (5 bases). CDR1 and CDR2 from the germline V gene are SNHLY and FYNNEI. This CDR3 spans 15 amino acids. V gave up 2 bases and J gave up 4 bases, with 15 bases separating them. The CDR3 coding sequence is TGTGCCAGCAGTGAACGGGGTCCACCGGGGTACGAGCAGTACTTC. Its translation is CASSERGPPGYEQYF.

V and J are TRBV20-1 and TRBJ1-2, with D unclear. This CDR3 has 14 residues. The ends were cut back, 0 bases at V and 1 base at J, with 9 bases in the middle. The germline CDR1 and CDR2 sequences are DFQATT and SNEGSKA (reference sequence). In DNA form, the CDR3 reads TGCAGTGCTAGAGAACCAGTGGGTAACTATGGCTACACCTTC. Amino acids: CSAREPVGNYGYTF.

This clonotype appeared once. This chain connects TRBV12-3 or TRBV12-4 to TRBJ1-2; D is unclear. The CDR3 is made up of 14 amino acids. V was clipped by 1 base and J by 4 bases, with 10 bases between them. The CDR3 reads CASSLGNWGYGYTF. DNA of the CDR3: TGTGCCAGCAGTTTAGGAAACTGGGGCTATGGCTACACCTTC.

CDR3 amino acids: CASTREAHGYGYTF. The CDR3 nucleotides are TGCGCCAGCACCCGAGAGGCCCACGGCTATGGCTACACCTTC. The chain joins TRBV4-1 to TRBJ1-2; D call uncertain. Germline lookup yields CDR1 MGHRA and CDR2 YSYEKL. Trimming pared 7 bases from V and 4 bases from J, leaving 16 bases between. The CDR3 length is 14 residues.

V usage is TRBV5-1 and J usage is TRBJ1-3, with D unresolved. The germline CDR1 and CDR2 sequences are SGHRS and YFSETQ. The CDR3 has 16 amino acids. Trimming stripped 1 base from V and 3 bases from J, with 14 bases between. The CDR3, as DNA: TGCGCCAGCAGCTTGAGCGGAAGGGAAGATGGAAACACCATATATTTT. Its translation is CASSLSGREDGNTIYF. The full variable domain, its missing parts supplied by reference TRBV5-1 and TRBJ1-3, is KAGVTQTPRYLIKTRGQQVTLSCSPISGHRSVSWYQQTPGQGLQFLFEYFSETQRNKGNFPGRFSGRQFSNSRSEMNVSTLELGDSALYLCASSLSGREDGNTIYFGEGSWLTVV.

This chain joins TRBV28 and TRBJ1-6; D gene uncertain. Germline assignment: CDR1 MDHEN and CDR2 SYDVKM. The CDR3 contains 12 residues. V was pared by 4 bases and J by 10 bases, with 8 bases between. CDR3 sequence reads: CASSWSGSPLHF. In DNA form, the CDR3 reads TGTGCCAGCAGTTGGTCAGGATCACCCCTCCACTTT.

V usage is TRBV30 and J usage is TRBJ2-1; D unresolved. The germline V and J ends were trimmed by 0 bases and 0 bases, with 12 bases remaining between them. The germline CDR1 and CDR2 sequences are GTSNPN and SVGIG (reference sequence). The CDR3 extends over 16 amino acids. The CDR3 DNA reads as TGTGCCTGGAGTGTACTGAGGTCGAGCTCCTACAATGAGCAGTTCTTC. Protein: CAWSVLRSSSYNEQFF.

V gene TRBV19 combines with J gene TRBJ2-2; 9 bases align to TRBD1. CDR3 size: 16 residues. Unmatched junction bases numbered 8, after V lost 4 bases and J lost 5 bases. Germline V CDR1 and CDR2: LNHDA, SQIVND (reference sequence). CDR3 DNA sequence: TGTGCCAGTAGTAAGGGACAGGGAGGAGGAACCGGGGAGCTGTTTTTT. Protein product: CASSKGQGGGTGELFF.